Reported below is one TCR beta chain. The data were obtained in a study of blood T cell repertoires in COVID-19. V gave up 0 bases and J gave up 2 bases; unmatched junction bases: 4. The CDR3 consists of 18 residues. The germline CDR1 and CDR2 sequences are LNHNV and YYDKDF (reference sequence). Per the study methods: Amplification of reference gene primers was used by the study to estimate nucleated cell counts. Method: immunoSEQ multiplex PCR; TCRdb's copy keeps in-frame clones and lacks some. That table supplies the V and J calls and clone size; D and trimming were determined from the DNA. The sample holds 8,500 to 10,000 clones, roughly 80% seen once.

The V call is TRBV15, the J call TRBJ2-2; 12 nucleotides agree with TRBD1. The TCR was taken from a human donor in a cohort sampled during active COVID-19. What was sequenced was peripheral blood. DNA for the CDR3: TGTGCCACCAGCAGAGATGGGACAGGGGGCTACAACACCGGGGAGCTGTTTTTT. Translation: CATSRDGTGGYNTGELFF.